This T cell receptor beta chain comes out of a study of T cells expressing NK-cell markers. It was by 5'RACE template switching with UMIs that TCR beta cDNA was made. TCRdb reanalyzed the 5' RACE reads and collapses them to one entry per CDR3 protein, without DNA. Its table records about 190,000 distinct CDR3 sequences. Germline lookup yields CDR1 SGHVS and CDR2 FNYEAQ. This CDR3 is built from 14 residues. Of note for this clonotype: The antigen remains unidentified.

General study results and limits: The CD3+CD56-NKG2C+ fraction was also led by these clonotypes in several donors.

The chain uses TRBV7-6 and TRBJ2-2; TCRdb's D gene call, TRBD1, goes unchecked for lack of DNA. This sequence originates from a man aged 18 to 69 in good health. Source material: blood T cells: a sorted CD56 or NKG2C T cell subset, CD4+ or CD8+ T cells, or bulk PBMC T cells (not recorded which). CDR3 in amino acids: CASSLGEGIGELFF.